Listed below are T cell receptor beta chains from one sample, sequenced in a study of T-cell memory formation after mild COVID-19. TCRdb reprocessed the 5' RACE reads with MiXCR, giving one entry per CDR3 protein. The profile shows about 430,000 distinct CDR3 sequences, 20% to 25% of them singletons. The sequenced material came from PBMCs or a T cell subset sorted from them (not recorded which). All receptors come from an adult woman who had mild COVID-19 (a few samples of this study predate the infection). Cell type and time point are not known. Both conserved end residues are part of each CDR3. The order of the fields is J gene, clone size, V gene, D gene, CDR3 protein, CDR3 DNA. A D gene is named only where the DNA matches it firmly. Clone size is stated in some rows and not others, as once, few, many or a class when expanded.

j_gene: TRBJ1-2
abundance: few
v_gene: TRBV5-6
d_gene: .
CDR3aa: CASSRGSANYGYTF
CDR3nt: TGTGCCAGCAGCCGAGGGAGCGCTAACTATGGCTACACCTTC

j_gene: TRBJ2-7
abundance: .
v_gene: TRBV20-1
d_gene: .
CDR3aa: CSAPGTPRQEQYF
CDR3nt: TGCAGTGCCCCCGGGACACCCCGACAGGAGCAGTACTTC

j_gene: TRBJ2-6
abundance: once
v_gene: TRBV5-6
d_gene: .
CDR3aa: CASSRSEGFLLESGANVLTF
CDR3nt: TGTGCCAGCAGCCGTTCCGAAGGGTTCCTACTGGAATCTGGGGCCAACGTCCTGACTTTC

j_gene: TRBJ1-2
abundance: .
v_gene: TRBV24-1
d_gene: .
CDR3aa: CATSGVEDGYTF
CDR3nt: TGTGCCACCAGTGGCGTGGAGGATGGCTACACCTTC

j_gene: TRBJ2-3
abundance: few
v_gene: TRBV5-1
d_gene: .
CDR3aa: CASSLATATQYF
CDR3nt: TGCGCCAGCAGCTTAGCTACAGCTACGCAGTATTTT

j_gene: TRBJ2-4
abundance: .
v_gene: TRBV13
d_gene: TRBD1
CDR3aa: CASSSKDRALAKNIQYF
CDR3nt: TGTGCCAGCAGCTCCAAGGACAGGGCTTTAGCCAAAAACATTCAGTACTTC

j_gene: TRBJ2-6
abundance: .
v_gene: TRBV6-6
d_gene: .
CDR3aa: CASSYSIYTGLPDSGANVLTF
CDR3nt: TGTGCCAGCAGTTACTCGATATATACAGGACTACCCGACTCTGGGGCCAACGTCCTGACTTTC

j_gene: TRBJ2-3
abundance: .
v_gene: TRBV20-1
d_gene: .
CDR3aa: CSASNPLAAGSTDTQYF
CDR3nt: TGCAGTGCTAGTAACCCTCTCGCCGCGGGGAGCACAGATACGCAGTATTTT

j_gene: TRBJ1-2
abundance: .
v_gene: TRBV29-1
d_gene: TRBD1
CDR3aa: CSVELGQGAGYYGYTF
CDR3nt: TGCAGCGTTGAATTGGGACAGGGGGCCGGCTACTATGGCTACACCTTC

j_gene: TRBJ2-7
abundance: few
v_gene: TRBV15
d_gene: .
CDR3aa: CATSSRELVSDEQYF
CDR3nt: TGTGCCACCAGCAGCAGGGAGCTTGTGAGCGACGAGCAGTACTTC

j_gene: TRBJ2-2
abundance: few
v_gene: TRBV7-6
d_gene: TRBD2
CDR3aa: CASSPTSGRNTGELFF
CDR3nt: TGTGCCAGCAGCCCTACTAGCGGGAGAAACACCGGGGAGCTGTTTTTT

j_gene: TRBJ1-2
abundance: .
v_gene: TRBV12-3/TRBV12-4
d_gene: TRBD1
CDR3aa: CASSKTGAGYGYTF
CDR3nt: TGTGCCAGCAGTAAGACAGGGGCTGGCTATGGCTACACCTTC

j_gene: TRBJ2-7
abundance: .
v_gene: TRBV27
d_gene: .
CDR3aa: CASSLRGIRYEQYF
CDR3nt: TGTGCCAGCAGTTTACGGGGGATCAGGTACGAGCAGTACTTC

j_gene: TRBJ2-2
abundance: .
v_gene: TRBV5-5
d_gene: .
CDR3aa: CASSPVSANTGELFF
CDR3nt: TGTGCCAGCAGCCCCGTTTCCGCGAACACCGGGGAGCTGTTTTTT

j_gene: TRBJ2-1
abundance: few
v_gene: TRBV24-1
d_gene: TRBD2
CDR3aa: CATSVAGTYNEQFF
CDR3nt: TGTGCCACCAGTGTAGCGGGAACCTACAATGAGCAGTTCTTC

j_gene: TRBJ1-2
abundance: few
v_gene: TRBV13
d_gene: .
CDR3aa: CASSAGTNYGYTF
CDR3nt: TGTGCCAGCAGCGCCGGGACCAACTATGGCTACACCTTC

j_gene: TRBJ2-2
abundance: .
v_gene: TRBV7-8
d_gene: TRBD2
CDR3aa: CASSFRALAGNTGELFF
CDR3nt: TGTGCCAGCAGCTTCAGGGCACTAGCGGGGAACACCGGGGAGCTGTTTTTT

j_gene: TRBJ2-1
abundance: .
v_gene: TRBV11-2
d_gene: TRBD2
CDR3aa: CASSLTRGTNYNEQFF
CDR3nt: TGTGCCAGCAGCTTGACGCGTGGGACTAACTACAATGAGCAGTTCTTC

j_gene: TRBJ2-3
abundance: .
v_gene: TRBV7-3
d_gene: TRBD2
CDR3aa: CASSSTSGVAQYF
CDR3nt: TGTGCCAGCAGCTCGACTAGCGGGGTCGCGCAGTATTTT

j_gene: TRBJ2-1
abundance: .
v_gene: TRBV24-1
d_gene: TRBD2
CDR3aa: CATSPAGGPSSYNEQFF
CDR3nt: TGTGCCACCAGTCCGGCGGGGGGGCCCTCCTCCTACAATGAGCAGTTCTTC

j_gene: TRBJ2-3
abundance: .
v_gene: TRBV6-5
d_gene: .
CDR3aa: CASSADRSSTDTQYF
CDR3nt: TGTGCCAGCAGCGCCGACAGATCTAGCACAGATACGCAGTATTTT

j_gene: TRBJ1-3
abundance: .
v_gene: TRBV4-3
d_gene: .
CDR3aa: CASSKFRDGGNTIYF
CDR3nt: TGCGCCAGCAGCAAGTTCCGGGACGGAGGAAACACCATATATTTT

j_gene: TRBJ2-2
abundance: few
v_gene: TRBV20-1
d_gene: TRBD2
CDR3aa: CSARELTSEAGELFF
CDR3nt: TGCAGTGCCCGGGAACTCACTAGCGAAGCCGGGGAGCTGTTTTTT

j_gene: TRBJ2-5
abundance: .
v_gene: TRBV5-1
d_gene: TRBD1
CDR3aa: CASSLAGDSLRETQYF
CDR3nt: TGCGCCAGCAGCTTGGCAGGGGACAGTCTTAGGGAGACCCAGTACTTC

j_gene: TRBJ2-7
abundance: few
v_gene: TRBV29-1
d_gene: TRBD1
CDR3aa: CSGRQGSSYEQYF
CDR3nt: TGCAGCGGTAGACAGGGCAGCTCCTACGAGCAGTACTTC

j_gene: TRBJ1-4
abundance: few
v_gene: TRBV2
d_gene: .
CDR3aa: CASSLNRVIGATNEKLFF
CDR3nt: TGTGCCAGCAGTCTAAACAGGGTCATCGGCGCAACTAATGAAAAACTGTTTTTT

j_gene: TRBJ2-1
abundance: few
v_gene: TRBV7-9
d_gene: TRBD1
CDR3aa: CASSTGTGGYEQFF
CDR3nt: TGTGCCAGCAGCACCGGGACAGGGGGCTACGAGCAGTTCTTC

j_gene: TRBJ1-2
abundance: .
v_gene: TRBV20-1
d_gene: .
CDR3aa: CSARPAYGYTF
CDR3nt: TGCAGTGCTAGACCAGCCTATGGCTACACCTTC

j_gene: TRBJ2-7
abundance: .
v_gene: TRBV25-1
d_gene: TRBD1
CDR3aa: CASAQQGAPYEQYF
CDR3nt: TGTGCCAGCGCCCAACAGGGGGCCCCCTACGAGCAGTACTTC

j_gene: TRBJ2-7
abundance: many
v_gene: TRBV5-1
d_gene: TRBD1
CDR3aa: CASSPDSPGTGDEQYF
CDR3nt: TGCGCCAGCAGCCCGGACAGTCCCGGGACAGGGGACGAGCAGTACTTC

j_gene: TRBJ2-7
abundance: .
v_gene: TRBV18
d_gene: TRBD1
CDR3aa: CASSPPGQGVYEQYF
CDR3nt: TGTGCCAGCTCACCACCTGGACAGGGGGTCTACGAGCAGTACTTC

j_gene: TRBJ2-5
abundance: .
v_gene: TRBV2
d_gene: TRBD2
CDR3aa: CASSVGLAGPQETQYF
CDR3nt: TGTGCCAGCAGCGTGGGACTAGCGGGACCTCAAGAGACCCAGTACTTC

j_gene: TRBJ1-2
abundance: .
v_gene: TRBV20-1
d_gene: TRBD1
CDR3aa: CSARDWVTGNGYTF
CDR3nt: TGCAGTGCTAGAGATTGGGTGACAGGGAATGGCTACACCTTC

j_gene: TRBJ1-5
abundance: .
v_gene: TRBV19
d_gene: .
CDR3aa: CASRITRGYSNQPQHF
CDR3nt: TGTGCCAGTAGGATTACCAGGGGCTACAGCAATCAGCCCCAGCATTTT

j_gene: TRBJ2-1
abundance: few
v_gene: TRBV6-5
d_gene: TRBD2
CDR3aa: CASSSSAGGGYNEQFF
CDR3nt: TGTGCCAGCAGCTCATCAGCGGGAGGTGGCTACAATGAGCAGTTCTTC

j_gene: TRBJ2-1
abundance: .
v_gene: TRBV19
d_gene: .
CDR3aa: CASRAGGFNEQFF
CDR3nt: TGTGCCAGTAGAGCAGGGGGGTTCAATGAGCAGTTCTTC

j_gene: TRBJ2-1
abundance: many
v_gene: TRBV30
d_gene: .
CDR3aa: CAWSVLRRTNNEQFF
CDR3nt: TGTGCCTGGAGTGTACTCAGGCGCACGAACAATGAGCAGTTCTTC

j_gene: TRBJ2-5
abundance: .
v_gene: TRBV12-3/TRBV12-4
d_gene: .
CDR3aa: CASSSPGRETQYF
CDR3nt: TGTGCCAGCAGCTCCCCGGGACGAGAGACCCAGTACTTC

j_gene: TRBJ2-1
abundance: few
v_gene: TRBV5-1
d_gene: .
CDR3aa: CASSLEAGASYNEQFF
CDR3nt: TGCGCCAGCAGCTTGGAGGCGGGGGCCTCCTACAATGAGCAGTTCTTC

j_gene: TRBJ2-1
abundance: .
v_gene: TRBV15
d_gene: .
CDR3aa: CATSRPIAIQGNEQFF
CDR3nt: TGTGCCACCAGCAGGCCTATCGCTATTCAAGGCAATGAGCAGTTCTTC

j_gene: TRBJ2-3
abundance: .
v_gene: TRBV14
d_gene: TRBD1
CDR3aa: CASSQVGTGGADTQYF
CDR3nt: TGTGCCAGCAGCCAAGTAGGGACAGGGGGCGCAGATACGCAGTATTTT

j_gene: TRBJ2-3
abundance: few
v_gene: TRBV30
d_gene: .
CDR3aa: CAHGHPSTDTQYF
CDR3nt: TGTGCCCACGGACACCCTAGCACAGATACGCAGTATTTT

j_gene: TRBJ2-1
abundance: once
v_gene: TRBV7-9
d_gene: .
CDR3aa: CASSPSTVYNEQFF
CDR3nt: TGTGCCAGCAGCCCTTCGACGGTTTACAATGAGCAGTTCTTC

j_gene: TRBJ2-2
abundance: few
v_gene: TRBV29-1
d_gene: .
CDR3aa: CSVASGIGELFF
CDR3nt: TGCAGCGTCGCATCAGGGATCGGGGAGCTGTTTTTT

j_gene: TRBJ2-7
abundance: few
v_gene: TRBV20-1
d_gene: .
CDR3aa: CSASKFDASYEQYF
CDR3nt: TGCAGTGCTAGCAAGTTTGACGCCTCCTACGAGCAGTACTTC

j_gene: TRBJ2-7
abundance: few
v_gene: TRBV7-6
d_gene: TRBD1
CDR3aa: CASSPGRQGAFEQYF
CDR3nt: TGTGCCAGCAGCCCAGGGAGACAGGGGGCCTTCGAGCAGTACTTC

j_gene: TRBJ2-1
abundance: .
v_gene: TRBV2
d_gene: TRBD2
CDR3aa: CASSDRTSGQEQFF
CDR3nt: TGTGCCAGCAGTGATAGGACTAGCGGCCAGGAGCAGTTCTTC